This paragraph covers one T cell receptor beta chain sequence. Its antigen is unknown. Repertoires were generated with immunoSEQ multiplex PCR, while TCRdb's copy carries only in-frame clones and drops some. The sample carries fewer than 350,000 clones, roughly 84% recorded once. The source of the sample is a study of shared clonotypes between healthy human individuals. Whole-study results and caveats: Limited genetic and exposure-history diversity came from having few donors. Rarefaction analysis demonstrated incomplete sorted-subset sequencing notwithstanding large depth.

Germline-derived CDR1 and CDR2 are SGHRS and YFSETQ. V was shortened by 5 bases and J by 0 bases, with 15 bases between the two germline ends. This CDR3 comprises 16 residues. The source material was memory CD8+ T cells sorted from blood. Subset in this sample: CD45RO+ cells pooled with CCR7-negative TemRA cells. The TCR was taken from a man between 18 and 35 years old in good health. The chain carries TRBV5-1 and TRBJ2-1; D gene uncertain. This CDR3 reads CASRFLDSSSYNEQFF. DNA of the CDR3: TGCGCCAGCAGGTTTTTAGACTCGAGCTCCTACAATGAGCAGTTCTTC.